The 8 T cell receptor beta chains given below trace back to one sample, sequenced in a study of blood T cell repertoires in COVID-19. TCRdb's table, derived via immunoSEQ multiplex PCR, lists solely in-frame clones and lacks some. The sample has about 260,000 clones, about 89% seen once; the top ten hold around 10%. Sequenced: peripheral blood. These receptors all come from a man between 40 and 49 years old who had recovered from COVID-19.

The chain is built from TRBV5-6 and TRBJ2-7; tentatively, D is TRBD1 (6 bases). Germline CDR1 reads SGHDT; CDR2 reads YYEEEE. Trimming took 4 bases from V and 1 from J, leaving 27 bases between them. The CDR3 runs 19 residues. CDR3 nucleotides: TGTGCCAGCAGCATTGACAACCCCCGGGACACCTATCGGTCCTACGAGCAGTACTTC. Encoded protein: CASSIDNPRDTYRSYEQYF.

The chain couples TRBV4-1 to TRBJ2-3; D ambiguous. The CDR3 covers 12 residues. V was trimmed by 1 base and J by 7 bases, leaving 6 bases between them. Looked up from germline, CDR1 is MGHRA and CDR2 is YSYEKL. The CDR3 DNA sequence: TGCGCCAGCAGCCAAGGGGCAAATACGCAGTATTTT. Its protein is CASSQGANTQYF.

Only one count was recorded for this clone. The chain joins TRBV27 to TRBJ1-2, with D perhaps matching TRBD1 (5 bases). Trimming took off 8 bases at V and 2 bases at J, with 18 bases between the two ends. Per germline, CDR1 MNHEY and CDR2 SMNVEV (reference sequence). The CDR3 sequence is 15 residues long. Here the CDR3 reads CASGHTGTYNYGYTF. The CDR3 DNA sequence: TGTGCCAGCGGCCATACCGGGACTTACAACTATGGCTACACCTTC.

J is TRBJ1-2 and V is TRBV6-2 or TRBV6-3; D perhaps matches TRBD1 (6 bases). CDR1 and CDR2 (germline): MNHEY, SVGEGT. The CDR3 spans 13 residues. Trimming shortened V by 2 bases and J by 6 bases, and 10 bases separated the two germline ends. In nucleotides, the CDR3 is TGTGCCAGCAGTTACAGGACAGTGGATGGCTACACCTTC. Translating it yields CASSYRTVDGYTF.

This clone was picked up one time. V and J are TRBV19 and TRBJ2-1; 9 nucleotides agree with TRBD2. The junction had 5 bases not matched to a gene; V was cut back by 3 bases and J by 5 bases. CDR1 and CDR2 from the germline V gene are LNHDA and SQIVND (reference sequence). This CDR3 is built from 15 residues. CDR3 DNA sequence: TGTGCCAGTAGTATGTGGCGGGGGGGAAACAATGAGCAGTTCTTC. It encodes CASSMWRGGNNEQFF.

V gene TRBV7-7 combines with J gene TRBJ2-7, with D perhaps matching TRBD2 (5 bases). The CDR3 covers 15 residues. The germline V and J ends were trimmed by 3 bases and 1 base, with 13 bases remaining between them. The germline V gene encodes CDR1 SSHAT and CDR2 FNYEAQ (reference sequence). In DNA form, the CDR3 reads TGTGCCAGCAGCTTTAATTCGGGGAGTTCCTACGAGCAGTACTTC. Translated, it gives CASSFNSGSSYEQYF.

V is TRBV2 and J is TRBJ2-3; unclear D gene. V was clipped by 4 bases and J by 2 bases, with 7 bases between them. Germline V lookup: CDR1 SNHLY, CDR2 FYNNEI. This CDR3 has 13 residues. As DNA, the CDR3 is TGTGCCAGCAGTGCTGGGCTCACAGATACGCAGTATTTT. Its protein product is CASSAGLTDTQYF.

The chain links TRBV6-5 to TRBJ1-1, with 9 nucleotides matching TRBD1. Germline V gene sequence: CDR1 MNHEY, CDR2 SVGAGI. The V segment lost 7 bases and the J segment 5 bases; nucleotides outside the gene matches: 8. The CDR3 covers 14 residues. CDR3 loop: CASIPGQGLTEAFF. DNA of the CDR3: TGTGCCAGCATTCCGGGACAGGGATTAACTGAAGCTTTCTTT.